Below are 18 T cell receptor beta chains sequenced from a single sample in a study of human T cells and chemical hapten exposure. Documented time point: patch test 2, 6 weeks after DPC sensitization. Treatment denoted: therapeutic diphenylcyclopropenone sensitization with weekly scalp DPC. TCRdb itself ran the RACE reads through MiXCR, one entry per CDR3 protein. The repertoire holds under 450,000 distinct CDR3 sequences, about 6% seen once, with around 5.6% in the top ten. Sequencing used whole blood, obtained in connection with sensitization to the hapten diphenylcyclopropenone (DPC). Source of these receptors: a woman aged 18-29 years with alopecia areata. Some clones in this sample may be carry-over from other donors' samples.

This clonotype was observed at least ten times. V is TRBV12-3 or TRBV12-4 and J is TRBJ2-7; D possibly corresponds to TRBD2 (6 bases). The CDR3 sequence is 13 residues long. Trimming took 5 bases from V and 2 from J, leaving 10 bases between them. CDR3 in DNA: TGTGCCAGCAGTGAAAAGCGGGCCTACGAGCAGTACTTC. It is translated as CASSEKRAYEQYF.

This clonotype was detected many times. The rearrangement links TRBV28 to TRBJ1-2; no reliable D call. Germline V gene data show CDR1 as MDHEN and CDR2 as SYDVKM. This CDR3 is built from 13 residues. V was cut by 7 bases and J by 4 bases, with 13 bases left in between. CDR3 sequence: CASTQDGLYGYTF. The CDR3 DNA follows: TGTGCCAGCACCCAGGACGGACTCTATGGCTACACCTTC.

This clonotype appeared many times. The chain is built from TRBV2 and TRBJ1-5; 10 bases line up with TRBD1. J gave up 1 base and V 7 bases, and 4 bases lay outside the gene matches. The germline gives CDR1 SNHLY, CDR2 FYNNEI. The CDR3 runs to 15 residues. CDR3 residues: CASNADRGSNQPQHF. CDR3 DNA sequence: TGTGCCAGCAACGCGGACAGGGGGAGCAATCAGCCCCAGCATTTT.

This clonotype has at least ten counts. The rearrangement joins TRBV20-1 to TRBJ2-3; maybe TRBD2 (6 bases). CDR1 is DFQATT and CDR2 is SNEGSKA in the germline V gene (reference sequence). The CDR3 is 13 residues long. DNA of the CDR3: TGCAGGGGGACTGGGTCTAGCACAGATACGCAGTATTTT. As protein: CRGTGSSTDTQYF.

A few counts support this clonotype. The chain employs TRBV21-1 and TRBJ2-7. TRBV21-1 is annotated as a pseudogene. The CDR3 loop spans 11 amino acids. CDR3 bases: TGTGCCAGCAGCAAAGTCTACGAGCAGTACTTC. Its translation: CASSKVYEQYF.

This sequence joins TRBV7-9 and TRBJ1-1; D gene unclear. Germline CDR1 SEHNR, CDR2 FQNEAQ (reference sequence). The CDR3 extends over 13 amino acids. V was trimmed by 1 base and J by 8 bases, leaving 11 bases between them. The CDR3 sequence is CASSLVWGEEAFF. CDR3 nucleotide sequence: TGTGCCAGCAGCTTAGTGTGGGGAGAAGAAGCTTTCTTT.

This clonotype was detected ten times or more. The gene calls are TRBV27 and TRBJ1-5; D unclear. CDR1 MNHEY and CDR2 SMNVEV come from the germline V gene (reference sequence). This CDR3 spans 13 amino acids. Trimming took off 5 bases at V and 1 base at J, with 6 bases between the two ends. CDR3 region: CASSGVSNQPQHF. The CDR3 nucleotides read TGTGCCAGCAGTGGGGTGAGCAATCAGCCCCAGCATTTT.

This clonotype showed up just a few times. The rearrangement joins TRBV20-1 to TRBJ2-1; TRBD2 matches at 11 bases. Looked up from germline, CDR1 is DFQATT and CDR2 is SNEGSKA (reference sequence). The CDR3 is 16 amino acids. Trimming cost V 2 bases and J 6 bases; bases outside gene matches: 9. CDR3 nucleotide sequence: TGCAGTGCTAGAACATTAGCGGGGGGGGCTCCCAATGAGCAGTTCTTC. It codes for CSARTLAGGAPNEQFF.

This clonotype was seen only a few times. The CDR3 here is CASSPQRFQETQYF. The CDR3 DNA reads as TGTGCCAGCAGCCCGCAGAGATTCCAAGAGACCCAGTACTTC. The chain recombines TRBV5-4 with TRBJ2-5; D gene unclear. CDR1 SGHNT and CDR2 YYREEE come from the germline V gene (reference sequence). CDR3 length: 14 amino acids. V was cut by 4 bases and J by 1 base, with 11 bases left in between.

V is TRBV12-3 or TRBV12-4 and J is TRBJ1-6; D is unresolved. Trimming left V 7 bases short and J 15 bases short, with 16 bases between. CDR3 size: 12 residues. As DNA, the CDR3 is TGTGCCAGCAATAAATACGGGGAAGACCTCCACTTT. It translates to CASNKYGEDLHF.

The chain has TRBV2 and TRBJ1-6, with TRBD1 identical over 8 bases. The V gene end was trimmed by 5 bases and the J gene end by 8 bases; junction bases not matched to a gene: 8. This CDR3 spans 15 amino acids. Germline loops: CDR1 SNHLY, CDR2 FYNNEI. The DNA for the CDR3 is TGTGCCAGCAGTCCATATACAGGGGGGGATTCACCCCTCCACTTT. Translated, it gives CASSPYTGGDSPLHF.

This clonotype was observed many times. This chain joins TRBV6-2 or TRBV6-3 and TRBJ2-2; D unclear. V was pared by 4 bases and J by 0 bases, with 3 bases between. Per the germline V gene, CDR1 is MNHEY and CDR2 is SVGEGT. This CDR3 has 13 amino acids. The CDR3 region has the DNA TGTGCCAGCAGTTCCACGAACACCGGGGAGCTGTTTTTT. This encodes CASSSTNTGELFF.

This clonotype was recorded a few times. V usage is TRBV28 and J usage is TRBJ1-2, with TRBD1 matching 9 bases. The CDR3 has 12 amino acids. Losses at the gene ends were 6 bases for V and 7 bases for J; bases not matched to a gene: 3. Germline assignment: CDR1 MDHEN and CDR2 SYDVKM. The CDR3 nucleotides read TGTGCCAGCAGGGACAGGGGTGCTGGCTACACCTTC. Amino acids: CASRDRGAGYTF.

This clonotype appeared a few times. The chain is built from TRBV7-2 and TRBJ2-3; D unresolved. Trimming took off 5 bases at V and 0 bases at J, with 12 bases between the two ends. Germline CDR1 reads SGHTA; CDR2 reads FQGNSA. The CDR3 loop spans 15 amino acids. The CDR3 nucleotides are TGTGCCAGCAGCGGAACCGGACGCAGCACAGATACGCAGTATTTT. As protein: CASSGTGRSTDTQYF.

This clonotype showed up just a few times. The chain uses TRBV4-3 and TRBJ2-3, with TRBD2 identical over 9 bases. From germline, CDR1 is LGHNA and CDR2 YSLEER. This CDR3 contains 15 residues. The ends lost 6 bases at V and 0 bases at J; junction bases unmatched: 4. CDR3 nucleotides: TGCGCCAGCAGAAGACTAGCGGATAGCACAGATACGCAGTATTTT. This gives the protein CASRRLADSTDTQYF.

This clonotype was counted ten times or more. The genes are TRBV29-1 and TRBJ2-1; possible D gene TRBD2, 5 bases. V was trimmed by 2 bases and J by 5 bases, leaving 7 bases between them. Germline assignment: CDR1 SQVTM and CDR2 ANQGSEA. There are 12 residues in the CDR3. CDR3: CSVERGNNEQFF. CDR3 DNA: TGCAGCGTTGAACGGGGAAACAATGAGCAGTTCTTC.

This chain connects TRBV7-2 to TRBJ2-5, with D maybe TRBD2 (5 bases). Per germline, CDR1 SGHTA and CDR2 FQGNSA. The CDR3 sequence is 14 residues long. V lost 4 bases to trimming and J lost 5 bases, with 14 bases between them. CDR3 coding DNA: TGTGCCAGCAGCTCCGGACTCGCCTCCGAGACCCAGTACTTC. This codes for CASSSGLASETQYF.

This clonotype occurred a few times. The CDR3: CASSSHRGDSYEQYF. CDR3 nucleotides: TGTGCCAGCAGCTCCCACAGGGGTGACTCCTACGAGCAGTACTTC. The chain recombines TRBV7-9 with TRBJ2-7; 7 positions match TRBD1. The CDR3 length is 15 residues. Germline lookup yields CDR1 SEHNR and CDR2 FQNEAQ (reference sequence). V shed 4 bases and J 0 bases; nucleotides not matched to a gene: 6. The whole variable domain, remainder taken from reference TRBV7-9 and TRBJ2-7, is DTGVSQNPRHKITKRGQNVTFRCDPISEHNRLYWYRQTLGQGPEFLTYFQNEAQLEKSRLLSDRFSAERPKGSFSTLEIQRTEQGDSAMYLCASSSHRGDSYEQYFGPGTRLTVT.